The clone carrying this TCR beta chain was seen many times. The sample belongs to a study of T cells after yellow fever vaccination. Whole-study context: SMART-Seq v4 Ultra Low Input prepared the low-cell-number fractions.

The authors made TCR cDNA by 5'RACE template switching, adding a universal primer site and UMIs. TCRdb analysed the 5' RACE reads with MiXCR anew, one entry per CDR3 protein. The sample records around 610,000 distinct CDR3 sequences, 13% being singletons. Per germline, CDR1 SGHRS and CDR2 YFSETQ. The CDR3 loop spans 12 amino acids. With 2 bases removed from V and 3 bases from J, the gap between germline ends came to 6 bases. The J gene is TRBJ2-7, the V gene TRBV5-1, with D uncertain. The source of this sequence is a man aged 25-45 years who received the YFV17D yellow fever vaccine. This sample comprised PBMCs, obtained on the day of the yellow fever booster vaccination. The CDR3 DNA reads as TGCGCCAGCAGCTTCGATGGCTACGAGCAGTACTTC. This sequence encodes CASSFDGYEQYF. Full variable domain (remainder filled in from reference TRBV5-1 and TRBJ2-7): KAGVTQTPRYLIKTRGQQVTLSCSPISGHRSVSWYQQTPGQGLQFLFEYFSETQRNKGNFPGRFSGRQFSNSRSEMNVSTLELGDSALYLCASSFDGYEQYFGPGTRLTVT.